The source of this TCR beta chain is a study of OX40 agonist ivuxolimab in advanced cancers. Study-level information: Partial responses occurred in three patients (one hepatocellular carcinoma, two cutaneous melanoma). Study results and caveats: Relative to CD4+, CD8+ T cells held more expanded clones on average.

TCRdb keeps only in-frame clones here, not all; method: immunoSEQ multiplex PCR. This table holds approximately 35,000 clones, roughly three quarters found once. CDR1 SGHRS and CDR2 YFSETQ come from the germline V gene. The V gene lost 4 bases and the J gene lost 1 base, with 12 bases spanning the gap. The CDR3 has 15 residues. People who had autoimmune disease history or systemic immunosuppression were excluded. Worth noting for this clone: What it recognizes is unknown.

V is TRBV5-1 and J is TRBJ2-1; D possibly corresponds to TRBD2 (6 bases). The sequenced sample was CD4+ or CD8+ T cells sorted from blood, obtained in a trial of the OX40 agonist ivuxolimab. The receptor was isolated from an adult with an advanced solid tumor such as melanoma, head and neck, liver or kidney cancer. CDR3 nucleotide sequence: TGCGCCAGCAGCCTCGGGAGTCAGTCCTACAATGAGCAGTTCTTC. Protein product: CASSLGSQSYNEQFF. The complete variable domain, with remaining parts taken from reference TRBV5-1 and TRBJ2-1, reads KAGVTQTPRYLIKTRGQQVTLSCSPISGHRSVSWYQQTPGQGLQFLFEYFSETQRNKGNFPGRFSGRQFSNSRSEMNVSTLELGDSALYLCASSLGSQSYNEQFFGPGTRLTVL.